What follows are 2 T cell receptor beta chains derived from one specimen sequenced in a study of blood T cell repertoires in COVID-19. Using immunoSEQ multiplex PCR, the repertoire was profiled, and TCRdb retains in-frame clones only, with some absent. The repertoire consists of about 160,000 clones, with more than 65% occurring once and the leading ten covering approximately 5.1%. The specimen was PBMCs or T cells enriched from blood (not recorded which). These receptors were taken from a woman aged 35 to 49 with acute COVID-19.

This rearrangement joins TRBV5-8 to TRBJ1-2, with 9 nucleotides matching TRBD1. There are 14 residues in the CDR3. Germline V lookup: CDR1 SGHTS, CDR2 YDEGEE. V lost 4 bases to trimming and J lost 8 bases; unmatched junction nucleotides: 9. For the CDR3, the DNA is TGTGCCAGCAGCGCCCGCGGGACAGGGAGAGGCTACACCTTC. This encodes CASSARGTGRGYTF.

The rearrangement links TRBV4-1 to TRBJ2-3; 10 bases agree with TRBD2. The CDR3 is made up of 16 amino acids. Germline V gene lookup returns CDR1 MGHRA and CDR2 YSYEKL. J gave up 4 bases and V 1 base, and 5 bases lay outside the gene matches. Here the CDR3 reads CASSQASSGRADTQYF. The CDR3 DNA sequence: TGCGCCAGCAGCCAAGCAAGCAGCGGGAGGGCAGATACGCAGTATTTT.